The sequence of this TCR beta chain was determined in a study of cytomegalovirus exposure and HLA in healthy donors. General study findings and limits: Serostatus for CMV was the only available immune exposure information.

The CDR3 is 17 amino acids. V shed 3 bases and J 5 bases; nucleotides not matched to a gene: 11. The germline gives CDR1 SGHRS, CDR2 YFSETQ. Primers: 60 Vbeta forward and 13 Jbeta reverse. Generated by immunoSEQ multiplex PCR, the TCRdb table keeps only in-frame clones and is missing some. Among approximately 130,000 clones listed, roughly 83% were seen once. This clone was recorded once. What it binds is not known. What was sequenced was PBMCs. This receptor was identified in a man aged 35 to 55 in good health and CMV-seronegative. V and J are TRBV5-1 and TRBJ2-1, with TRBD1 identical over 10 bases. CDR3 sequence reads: CASSSIGGQGTHNEQFF. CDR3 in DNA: TGCGCCAGCAGCTCCATAGGGGGACAGGGGACACACAATGAGCAGTTCTTC. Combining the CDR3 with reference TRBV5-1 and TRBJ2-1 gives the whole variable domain KAGVTQTPRYLIKTRGQQVTLSCSPISGHRSVSWYQQTPGQGLQFLFEYFSETQRNKGNFPGRFSGRQFSNSRSEMNVSTLELGDSALYLCASSSIGGQGTHNEQFFGPGTRLTVL.